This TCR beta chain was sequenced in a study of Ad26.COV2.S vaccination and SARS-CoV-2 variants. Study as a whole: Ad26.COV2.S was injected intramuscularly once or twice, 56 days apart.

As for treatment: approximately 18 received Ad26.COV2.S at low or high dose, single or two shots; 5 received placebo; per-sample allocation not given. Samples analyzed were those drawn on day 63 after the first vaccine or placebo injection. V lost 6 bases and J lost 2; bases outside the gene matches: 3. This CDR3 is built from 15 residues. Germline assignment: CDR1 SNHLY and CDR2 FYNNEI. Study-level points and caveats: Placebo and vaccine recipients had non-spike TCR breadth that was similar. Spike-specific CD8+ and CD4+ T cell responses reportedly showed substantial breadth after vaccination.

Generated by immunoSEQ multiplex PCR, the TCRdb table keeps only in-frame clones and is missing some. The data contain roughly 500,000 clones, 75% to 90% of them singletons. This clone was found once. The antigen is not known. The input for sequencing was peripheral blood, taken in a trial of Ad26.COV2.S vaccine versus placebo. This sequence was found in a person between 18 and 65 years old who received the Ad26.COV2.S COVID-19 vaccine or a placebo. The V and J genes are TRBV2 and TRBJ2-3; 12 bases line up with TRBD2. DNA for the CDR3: TGTGCCAGCAGGACTAGCGGGAGTTCCACAGATACGCAGTATTTT. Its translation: CASRTSGSSTDTQYF. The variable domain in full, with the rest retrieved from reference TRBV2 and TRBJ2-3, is EPEVTQTPSHQVTQMGQEVILRCVPISNHLYFYWYRQILGQKVEFLVSFYNNEISEKSEIFDDQFSVERPDGSNFTLKIRSTKLEDSAMYFCASRTSGSSTDTQYFGPGTRLTVL.